A selection of T cell receptor beta chains follows, all from one sample in a study of high-grade serous ovarian cancer treatment subgroups. This table comes from immunoSEQ multiplex PCR, and its TCRdb copy is limited to in-frame clones, with some not included. In the table there are about 1,900 clones, 82% of which are singletons. The sample consisted of tumor tissue. These receptors originate from a human donor with high-grade serous ovarian cancer. Each CDR3 is given with its conserved first and last residue. Each record gives: clone size, J gene, V gene, D gene, CDR3 protein, CDR3 DNA. D genes are given only for firm matches. Some rows have no size entry. The others give once, few or many, or a class for an expanded clone.

-	TRBJ2-5	TRBV19	-	CASSIDQGRETQYF	TGTGCCAGTAGTATAGATCAGGGGCGGGAGACCCAGTACTTC
-	TRBJ1-3	TRBV18	-	CASSPPTRKAHSGNTIYF	TGTGCCAGCTCACCACCTACGAGGAAGGCCCATTCCGGAAACACCATATATTTT
-	TRBJ2-7	TRBV6-1	-	CASIKNSGASYEQYF	TGTGCCAGCATCAAAAACAGTGGGGCCTCCTACGAGCAGTACTTC
-	TRBJ2-7	TRBV19	TRBD1	CASSQTGQSGSYEQYF	TGTGCCAGTAGTCAAACGGGACAGTCGGGCTCCTACGAGCAGTACTTC
-	TRBJ2-1	TRBV5-1	TRBD2	CASKGTNYNEQFF	TGCGCCAGCAAGGGGACTAACTACAATGAGCAGTTCTTC
-	TRBJ2-3	TRBV5-8	TRBD2	CASSLGGLAIADTQYF	TGTGCCAGCAGCTTAGGCGGACTAGCGATCGCCGATACGCAGTATTTT
-	TRBJ2-7	TRBV7-9	-	CASSSSLGYEQYF	TGTGCCAGCAGCTCCTCATTGGGATACGAGCAGTACTTC
-	TRBJ2-5	TRBV7-9	-	CASSSSGLAIETQYF	TGTGCCAGCAGCTCGTCAGGGCTAGCAATAGAGACCCAGTACTTC
-	TRBJ1-2	TRBV18	-	CASSTNDRLYGYTF	TGTGCCAGCTCAACCAATGACAGGCTCTATGGCTACACCTTC
-	TRBJ1-1	TRBV6-1	TRBD1	CASSEGLQGSLYAFF	TGTGCCAGCAGTGAAGGTCTACAGGGGTCTTTGTATGCTTTCTTT
-	TRBJ1-1	TRBV28	-	CASSRSYGTEAFF	TGTGCCAGCAGTCGGTCATACGGCACTGAAGCTTTCTTT
once	TRBJ1-2	TRBV13	-	CASSLDFGDANGYTF	TGTGCCAGCAGCTTAGATTTCGGGGACGCGAATGGCTACACCTTC
-	TRBJ2-5	TRBV4-1	-	CASSQGNSRVPETQYF	TGCGCCAGCAGCCAAGGGAACTCCAGGGTGCCAGAGACCCAGTACTTC
-	TRBJ2-1	TRBV5-1	TRBD2	CASSWGLAGGGYNEQFF	TGCGCCAGCAGCTGGGGACTAGCGGGGGGCGGATACAATGAGCAGTTCTTC
-	TRBJ2-7	TRBV7-6	TRBD1	CASSLARTGAIEQYF	TGTGCCAGCAGCTTAGCTAGGACAGGGGCTATCGAGCAGTACTTC
-	TRBJ2-6	TRBV10-3	-	CAIKRDAGANVLTF	TGTGCCATCAAGCGCGACGCTGGGGCCAACGTCCTGACTTTC
once	TRBJ2-2	TRBV19	-	CASSTPYSGTGELFF	TGTGCCAGTAGTACACCCTACTCCGGGACAGGGGAGCTGTTTTTT
-	TRBJ2-2	TRBV4-1	-	CASSQAPTATGELFF	TGCGCCAGCAGCCAAGCCCCAACAGCCACCGGGGAGCTGTTTTTT
-	TRBJ2-1	TRBV7-2	TRBD2	CASSLVSGGAGEQFF	TGTGCCAGCAGCTTAGTGAGCGGGGGGGCGGGTGAGCAGTTCTTC
-	TRBJ1-3	TRBV6-1	-	CASSSIRTTGNTIYF	TGTGCCAGCTCCTCAATTCGGACAACTGGAAACACCATATATTTT
few	TRBJ1-1	TRBV19	-	CASSILGENTEAFF	TGTGCCAGTAGTATCCTCGGGGAGAACACTGAAGCTTTCTTT
-	TRBJ2-5	TRBV5-6	-	CASSQGVGETQYF	TGTGCCAGCAGCCAGGGTGTTGGGGAGACCCAGTACTTC
once	TRBJ1-3	TRBV18	-	CASSPSGSSGNTIYF	TGTGCCAGCTCACCATCAGGAAGCTCTGGAAACACCATATATTTT
-	TRBJ2-2	TRBV29-1	-	CSVSQLSTGELFF	TGCAGCGTTAGCCAGCTAAGCACCGGGGAGCTGTTTTTT
-	TRBJ2-3	TRBV19	TRBD2	CASRGTSGSGDTQYF	TGTGCCAGTAGGGGGACTAGCGGGAGTGGAGATACGCAGTATTTT
-	TRBJ2-3	TRBV7-2	TRBD2	CASSWTSGGEGTQYF	TGTGCCAGCAGCTGGACCAGCGGGGGGGAAGGTACGCAGTATTTT
-	TRBJ2-2	TRBV19	TRBD1	CASSITGVAGELFF	TGTGCCAGTAGTATAACAGGGGTGGCCGGGGAGCTGTTTTTT
-	TRBJ2-5	TRBV5-1	TRBD2	CASSIAGVGETQYF	TGCGCCAGCAGCATAGCGGGAGTAGGCGAGACCCAGTACTTC
few	TRBJ1-5	TRBV5-1	-	CASSLSTGSNQPQHF	TGCGCCAGCAGCTTGAGCACCGGTAGCAATCAGCCCCAGCATTTT
-	TRBJ1-5	TRBV6-4	-	CASSKDRHQPQHF	TGTGCCAGCAGTAAGGACAGACATCAGCCCCAGCATTTT
-	TRBJ2-1	TRBV19	-	CASSSLGSYNEQFF	TGTGCCAGTAGTAGTTTAGGATCCTACAATGAGCAGTTCTTC
-	TRBJ1-2	TRBV6-1	TRBD1	CASSEYLRAGGDGYTF	TGTGCCAGCAGTGAATACCTCCGGGCAGGGGGCGATGGCTACACCTTC
once	TRBJ2-4	TRBV4-2	-	CASSQEPDLAKNIQYF	TGTGCCAGCAGCCAAGAGCCGGATCTAGCCAAAAACATTCAGTACTTC
once	TRBJ2-1	TRBV2	-	CASRGKGVTYNEQFF	TGTGCCAGCAGAGGTAAGGGTGTCACCTACAATGAGCAGTTCTTC
-	TRBJ2-3	TRBV7-3	-	CASSVAAGGAHTQYF	TGTGCCAGCAGCGTAGCGGCAGGAGGGGCTCATACGCAGTATTTT
-	TRBJ1-1	TRBV4-3	-	CASSPDRISEAFF	TGCGCCAGCAGCCCTGACAGAATATCCGAAGCTTTCTTT
-	TRBJ2-1	TRBV7-9	-	CASSLAATYYNEQFF	TGTGCCAGCAGCTTAGCGGCGACTTACTACAATGAGCAGTTCTTC
once	TRBJ1-6	TRBV7-8	-	CASTPNRVGAILPPHF	TGTGCCAGCACCCCAAACCGGGTAGGGGCTATCCTTCCCCCCCACTTT
-	TRBJ1-3	TRBV21-1	-	CASSPWIQHARNTIYF	TGTGCCAGCAGCCCATGGATACAACACGCACGAAACACCATATATTTT
-	TRBJ1-3	TRBV7-9	-	CASSLGGPGNTIYF	TGTGCCAGCAGCTTAGGGGGACCTGGAAACACCATATATTTT
-	TRBJ1-1	TRBV6-5	TRBD1	CASSNPTGGRTEAFF	TGTGCCAGCAGCAACCCGACAGGGGGTCGGACTGAAGCTTTCTTT
-	TRBJ1-1	TRBV7-8	TRBD1	CASSQQGIVGTEAFF	TGTGCCAGCAGTCAACAGGGGATCGTGGGCACTGAAGCTTTCTTT
-	TRBJ1-2	TRBV7-2	-	CASSFDGNYGYTF	TGTGCCAGCAGCTTCGACGGGAACTATGGCTACACCTTC
-	TRBJ1-1	TRBV28	TRBD1	CASRKDRGPAEAFF	TGTGCCAGCAGGAAAGACAGGGGGCCGGCTGAAGCTTTCTTT
-	TRBJ1-6	TRBV18	TRBD1	CASSPGTGFRNSPLHF	TGTGCCAGCTCACCAGGGACAGGGTTCCGTAATTCACCCCTCCACTTT
few	TRBJ2-7	TRBV18	TRBD1	CASSPRQGFYEQYF	TGTGCCAGCTCACCCAGACAGGGTTTCTACGAGCAGTACTTC
once	TRBJ2-7	TRBV14	-	CASSQGQEQYF	TGTGCCAGCAGCCAAGGGCAGGAGCAGTACTTC
once	TRBJ1-3	TRBV11-3	-	CASSPRTPNTIYF	TGTGCCAGCAGCCCCCGGACCCCCAACACCATATATTTT
-	TRBJ1-5	TRBV7-2	-	CASRRGSQPQHF	TGTGCCAGCAGAAGGGGGAGTCAGCCCCAGCATTTT
-	TRBJ1-2	TRBV4-2	-	CASSQVGRTNYGYTF	TGTGCCAGCAGCCAAGTGGGCAGGACTAACTATGGCTACACCTTC
-	TRBJ1-1	TRBV6-4	-	CASSGEPKSF	TGTGCCAGCAGTGGGGAACCTAAGAGCTTT
-	TRBJ2-3	TRBV5-1	-	CASSPRYTDTQYF	TGTGCCAGCAGCCCACGGTACACAGATACGCAGTATTTT
-	TRBJ1-2	TRBV5-5	-	CASSSGAAGYGYTF	TGTGCCAGCAGCAGCGGGGCTGCCGGCTATGGCTACACCTTC
few	TRBJ1-4	TRBV7-9	TRBD1	CASSSGQGFEKLFF	TGTGCCAGCAGCTCGGGACAGGGGTTTGAAAAACTGTTTTTT
-	TRBJ2-3	TRBV28	-	CASSFGSTDTQYF	TGTGCCAGCAGTTTTGGCAGCACAGATACGCAGTATTTT
few	TRBJ1-2	TRBV7-9	TRBD1	CASSLATGYGYTF	TGTGCCAGCAGCTTAGCGACAGGGTATGGCTACACCTTC